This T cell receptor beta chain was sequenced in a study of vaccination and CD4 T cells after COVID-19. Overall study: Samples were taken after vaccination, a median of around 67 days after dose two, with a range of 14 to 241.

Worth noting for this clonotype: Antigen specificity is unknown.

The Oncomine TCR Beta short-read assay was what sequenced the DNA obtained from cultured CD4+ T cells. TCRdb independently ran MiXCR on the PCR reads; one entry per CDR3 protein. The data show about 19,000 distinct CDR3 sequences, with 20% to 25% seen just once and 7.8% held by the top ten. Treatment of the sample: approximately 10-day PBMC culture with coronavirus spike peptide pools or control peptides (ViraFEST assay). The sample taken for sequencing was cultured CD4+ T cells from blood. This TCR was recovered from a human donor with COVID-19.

The CDR3 reads CASRGVSSTEAFF. In DNA, the CDR3 is TGTGCCAGCAGAGGGGTCTCGTCCACTGAAGCTTTCTTT. The gene calls are TRBV6-2 or TRBV6-3 and TRBJ1-1; possibly TRBD1 for D (5 bases). Deletions cut 6 bases from V and 4 bases from J, with 12 bases between. The germline CDR1 and CDR2 sequences are MNHEY and SVGEGT. CDR3 length equals 13 residues.